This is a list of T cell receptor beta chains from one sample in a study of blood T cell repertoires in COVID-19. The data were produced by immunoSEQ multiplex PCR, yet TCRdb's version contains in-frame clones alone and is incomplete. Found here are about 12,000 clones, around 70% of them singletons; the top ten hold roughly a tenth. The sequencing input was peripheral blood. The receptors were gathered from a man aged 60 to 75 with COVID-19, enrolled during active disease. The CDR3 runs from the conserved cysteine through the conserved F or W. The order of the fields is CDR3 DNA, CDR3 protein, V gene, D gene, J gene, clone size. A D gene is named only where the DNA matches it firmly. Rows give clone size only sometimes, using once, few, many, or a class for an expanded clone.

CDR3 DNA: TGTGCCAGCAGCCCTTACGCAGGGGGGGATACGCAGTATTTT
CDR3 protein: CASSPYAGGDTQYF
V gene: TRBV7-6
D gene: NA
J gene: TRBJ2-3
clone size: NA

CDR3 DNA: TGTGCCAGCAGCCAATTCCGGACTAGCGGGATAGGCGGGGAGCTGTTTTTT
CDR3 protein: CASSQFRTSGIGGELFF
V gene: TRBV14
D gene: TRBD2
J gene: TRBJ2-2
clone size: NA

CDR3 DNA: TGTGCCAGCAGCGCGAGGCCCCTAGCGGGAGATGAGCAGTTCTTC
CDR3 protein: CASSARPLAGDEQFF
V gene: TRBV11-3
D gene: TRBD2
J gene: TRBJ2-1
clone size: few

CDR3 DNA: TGCGCCAGCAGCCCAGGACTCCCGGGAAGGGAAGGCTACACCTTC
CDR3 protein: CASSPGLPGREGYTF
V gene: TRBV5-1
D gene: NA
J gene: TRBJ1-2
clone size: NA

CDR3 DNA: TGTGCCAGCAGCTTGAGTCTAGCGGGAGGCCCCGGGGAGCTGTTTTTT
CDR3 protein: CASSLSLAGGPGELFF
V gene: TRBV5-5
D gene: TRBD2
J gene: TRBJ2-2
clone size: few

CDR3 DNA: TGTGCCAGCAGCTTACGGTCTGGGGGCGGGCAAGAGACCCAGTACTTC
CDR3 protein: CASSLRSGGGQETQYF
V gene: TRBV7-2
D gene: NA
J gene: TRBJ2-5
clone size: NA

CDR3 DNA: TGCGCCAGCAGCCAAATACAGGGGAACCGTAACACTGAAGCTTTCTTT
CDR3 protein: CASSQIQGNRNTEAFF
V gene: TRBV4-3
D gene: TRBD1
J gene: TRBJ1-1
clone size: NA

CDR3 DNA: TGTGCCAGCAGCTTAGTAGTGGGACTAGGGGGAGGACCCAATGAGCAGTTCTTC
CDR3 protein: CASSLVVGLGGGPNEQFF
V gene: TRBV7-2
D gene: TRBD2
J gene: TRBJ2-1
clone size: NA

CDR3 DNA: TGTGCCAGCAGCTTGGGGGGGACAGGAGCAACTAATGAAAAACTGTTTTTT
CDR3 protein: CASSLGGTGATNEKLFF
V gene: TRBV5-4
D gene: TRBD1
J gene: TRBJ1-4
clone size: NA

CDR3 DNA: TGTGCCACCCGAGGACAGGGTAGGACCAAAAACATTCAGTACTTC
CDR3 protein: CATRGQGRTKNIQYF
V gene: TRBV28
D gene: TRBD1
J gene: TRBJ2-4
clone size: NA

CDR3 DNA: TGCGCCAGCAGCCCGAGAGGGGGGGGCCCGAGTACCGGGGAGCTGTTTTTT
CDR3 protein: CASSPRGGGPSTGELFF
V gene: TRBV4-1
D gene: NA
J gene: TRBJ2-2
clone size: NA

CDR3 DNA: TGTGCCTGGAAGGGGGTCGGGTCACCCCTCCACTTT
CDR3 protein: CAWKGVGSPLHF
V gene: TRBV30
D gene: NA
J gene: TRBJ1-6
clone size: NA

CDR3 DNA: TGTGCCAGCAGCCAAGGGACAGGGGGCGGAAATACGCAGTATTTT
CDR3 protein: CASSQGTGGGNTQYF
V gene: TRBV7-9
D gene: TRBD1
J gene: TRBJ2-3
clone size: NA

CDR3 DNA: TGTGCCACCAGCAGACCCCGGGGAGCGGGGGATTTAGAGACCCAGTACTTC
CDR3 protein: CATSRPRGAGDLETQYF
V gene: TRBV15
D gene: TRBD2
J gene: TRBJ2-5
clone size: NA

CDR3 DNA: TGTGCCAGCAGTTTAGCCGTAACCGGGGAGCTGTTTTTT
CDR3 protein: CASSLAVTGELFF
V gene: TRBV12-3/TRBV12-4
D gene: NA
J gene: TRBJ2-2
clone size: NA

CDR3 DNA: TGTGCCAAAGATAGACAGGCCCAAGAGACCCAGTACTTC
CDR3 protein: CAKDRQAQETQYF
V gene: TRBV25-1
D gene: NA
J gene: TRBJ2-5
clone size: NA

CDR3 DNA: TGTGCCAGCAGCTTCGACAGGATGGGCACTGAAGCTTTCTTT
CDR3 protein: CASSFDRMGTEAFF
V gene: TRBV5-8
D gene: NA
J gene: TRBJ1-1
clone size: NA

CDR3 DNA: TGTGCCAGCTCACCGAGTTTAGCGGGGGTCTCCTACAATGAGCAGTTCTTC
CDR3 protein: CASSPSLAGVSYNEQFF
V gene: TRBV18
D gene: TRBD2
J gene: TRBJ2-1
clone size: NA

CDR3 DNA: TGTGCCAGCAGTAAAGCCGGGACACGGGCCTACGAGCAGTACTTC
CDR3 protein: CASSKAGTRAYEQYF
V gene: TRBV25-1
D gene: NA
J gene: TRBJ2-7
clone size: NA

CDR3 DNA: TGTGCCAGCAGCCGCGGGACTAGCGGGGACTTCTACGAGCAGTACTTC
CDR3 protein: CASSRGTSGDFYEQYF
V gene: TRBV7-2
D gene: TRBD2
J gene: TRBJ2-7
clone size: once

CDR3 DNA: TGTGCCAGCAGCTTAAGTTCGGTAAAGGGGCGGACCGGGGAGCTGTTTTTT
CDR3 protein: CASSLSSVKGRTGELFF
V gene: TRBV7-2
D gene: NA
J gene: TRBJ2-2
clone size: NA

CDR3 DNA: TGTGCCAGCTCTCCCGGGACAGAGAATGAAAAACTGTTTTTT
CDR3 protein: CASSPGTENEKLFF
V gene: TRBV18
D gene: TRBD1
J gene: TRBJ1-4
clone size: NA

CDR3 DNA: TGCGCCAGCAGCCTCGGAGGGGCGGGGGGCCTGGCAGATACGCAGTATTTT
CDR3 protein: CASSLGGAGGLADTQYF
V gene: TRBV5-1
D gene: TRBD2
J gene: TRBJ2-3
clone size: few